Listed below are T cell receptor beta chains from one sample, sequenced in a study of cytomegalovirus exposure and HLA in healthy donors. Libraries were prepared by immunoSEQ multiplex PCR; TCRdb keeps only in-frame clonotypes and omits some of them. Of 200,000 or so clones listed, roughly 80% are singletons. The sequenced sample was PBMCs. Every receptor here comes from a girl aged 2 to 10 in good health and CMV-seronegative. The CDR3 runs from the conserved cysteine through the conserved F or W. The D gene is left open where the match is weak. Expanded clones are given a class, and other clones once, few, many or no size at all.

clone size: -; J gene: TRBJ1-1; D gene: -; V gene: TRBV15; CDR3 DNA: TGTGCCACCAGCAGAGATCGAGGCTTTGGAGAAGCTTTCTTT; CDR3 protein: CATSRDRGFGEAFF
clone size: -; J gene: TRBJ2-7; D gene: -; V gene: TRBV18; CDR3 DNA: TGTGCCAGCTCACCACGATCCGGGTTTGGCGAGCAGTACTTC; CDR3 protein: CASSPRSGFGEQYF
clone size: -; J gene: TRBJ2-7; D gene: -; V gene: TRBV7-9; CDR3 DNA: TGTGCCAGCAGCTCCCCCGGCGAGCAGTACTTC; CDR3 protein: CASSSPGEQYF
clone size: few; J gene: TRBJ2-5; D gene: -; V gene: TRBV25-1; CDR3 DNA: TGTGCCAGCAGTGAACCATACCTACCTGTGGAGACCCAGTACTTC; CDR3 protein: CASSEPYLPVETQYF
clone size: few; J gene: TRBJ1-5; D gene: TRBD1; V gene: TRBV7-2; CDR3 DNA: TGTGCCAGCAGCTTGACAGGGGCGAGGAGGCCCCAGCATTTT; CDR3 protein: CASSLTGARRPQHF
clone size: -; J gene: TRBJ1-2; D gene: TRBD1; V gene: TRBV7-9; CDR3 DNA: TGTGCCAGCAGCCCCGGGACAGGGAGATTCGGCTACACCTTC; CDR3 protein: CASSPGTGRFGYTF
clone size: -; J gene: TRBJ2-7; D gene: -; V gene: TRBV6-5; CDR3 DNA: TGTGCCAGCAGTTACTCTAGCGGAACCTCCTACGAGCAGTACTTC; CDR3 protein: CASSYSSGTSYEQYF
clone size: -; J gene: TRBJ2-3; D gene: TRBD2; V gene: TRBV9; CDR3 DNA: TGTGCCAGCAGCCTAGCGGGGGGGGCCGGGACGCAGTATTTT; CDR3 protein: CASSLAGGAGTQYF
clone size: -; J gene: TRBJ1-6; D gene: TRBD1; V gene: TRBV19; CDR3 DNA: TGTGCCAGTAGTATGGCGGACAGGGCAGATTCACCCCTCCACTTT; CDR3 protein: CASSMADRADSPLHF
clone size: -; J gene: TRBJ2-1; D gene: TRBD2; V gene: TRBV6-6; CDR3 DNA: TGTGCCAGCAGTCAGCTAGCGGGGGAATACAATGAGCAGTTCTTC; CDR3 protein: CASSQLAGEYNEQFF
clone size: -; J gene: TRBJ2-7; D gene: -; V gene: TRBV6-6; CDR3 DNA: TGTGCCAGCAGGGGGTCGGGAATCGAGCAGTACTTC; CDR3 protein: CASRGSGIEQYF
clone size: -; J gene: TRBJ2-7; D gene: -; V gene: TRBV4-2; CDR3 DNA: TGTGCCAGCGGCGGGTCAGCGGACTCCTACGAGCAGTACTTC; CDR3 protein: CASGGSADSYEQYF
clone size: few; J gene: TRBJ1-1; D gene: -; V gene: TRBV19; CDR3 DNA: TGTGCCAGCCTACCGGCGGGGGACCTACCTAATGTTTTCTTT; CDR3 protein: CASLPAGDLPNVFF
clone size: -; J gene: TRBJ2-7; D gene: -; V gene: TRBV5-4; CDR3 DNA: TGTGCCAGCAGCAGGACAGCGAATGAGTACGAGCAGTACTTC; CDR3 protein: CASSRTANEYEQYF
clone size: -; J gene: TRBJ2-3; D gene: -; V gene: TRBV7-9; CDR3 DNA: TGTGCCAGCAGCCCGCTTAGTGGGGGCAAGGGGATAGATACGCAGTATTTT; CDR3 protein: CASSPLSGGKGIDTQYF
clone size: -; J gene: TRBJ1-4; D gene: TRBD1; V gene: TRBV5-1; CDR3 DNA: TGCGCCAGCAGCTTGGGAGAGGGGGCACGGGAAAAACTGTTTTTT; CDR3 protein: CASSLGEGAREKLFF
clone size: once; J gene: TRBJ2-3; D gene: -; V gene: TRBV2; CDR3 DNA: TGTGCCTCAGGGTCGGGGGACCCCACAGATACGCAGTATTTT; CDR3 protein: CASGSGDPTDTQYF
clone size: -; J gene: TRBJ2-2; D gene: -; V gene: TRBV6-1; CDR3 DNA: TGTGCCACTTTTAGAGCTCCGCCTGTCGGGGAGCTGTTTTTT; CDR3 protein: CATFRAPPVGELFF
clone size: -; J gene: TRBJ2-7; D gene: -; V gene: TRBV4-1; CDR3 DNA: TGCGCCAGCAGCCAAGTTGCGCTCGCCGGGCAGTACTTC; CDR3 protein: CASSQVALAGQYF
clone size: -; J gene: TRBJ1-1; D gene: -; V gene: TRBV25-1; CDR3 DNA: TGTGCCAGCAGTGAATCAGGCCACCCGGGGGGAGACACTGAAGCTTTCTTT; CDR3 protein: CASSESGHPGGDTEAFF
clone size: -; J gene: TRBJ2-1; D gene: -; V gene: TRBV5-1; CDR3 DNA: TGCGCCAGCAGCTTGGGGCTAGCGCCCTCCTACAATGAGCAGTTCTTC; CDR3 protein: CASSLGLAPSYNEQFF
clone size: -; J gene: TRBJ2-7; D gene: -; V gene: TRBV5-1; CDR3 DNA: TGCGCCAGCAGCTCCCTTTTGGCCACCCACGAGCAGTACTTC; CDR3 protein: CASSSLLATHEQYF
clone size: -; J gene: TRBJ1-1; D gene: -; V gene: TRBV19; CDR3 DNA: TGTGCCAGTAGTATAGGTTGGGGGGGCACTGAAGCTTTCTTT; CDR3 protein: CASSIGWGGTEAFF
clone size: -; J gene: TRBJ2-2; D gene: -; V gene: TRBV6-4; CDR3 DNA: TGTGCCAGCAGTGCTCTAGCACAGAACACCGGGGAGCTGTTTTTT; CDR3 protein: CASSALAQNTGELFF
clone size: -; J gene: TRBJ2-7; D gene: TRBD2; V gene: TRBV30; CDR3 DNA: TGTGCCTGGAGTCCACCCAGCGGGAGGGCCTTAATTAGCGACGAGCAGTACTTC; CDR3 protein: CAWSPPSGRALISDEQYF
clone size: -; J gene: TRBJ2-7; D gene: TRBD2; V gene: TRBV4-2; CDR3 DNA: TGTGCCAGCAGCCATCTAGCGGGGGAAGGCGAGCAGTACTTC; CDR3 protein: CASSHLAGEGEQYF
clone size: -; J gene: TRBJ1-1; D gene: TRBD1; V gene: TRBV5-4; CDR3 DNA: TGTGCCAGCAGCCCCGGGACAGGGCGATGGGACACTGAAGCTTTCTTT; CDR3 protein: CASSPGTGRWDTEAFF
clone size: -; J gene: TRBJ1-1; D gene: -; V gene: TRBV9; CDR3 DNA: TGTGCCAGCAGCCTTCAGGGCGACACTGAAGCTTTCTTT; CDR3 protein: CASSLQGDTEAFF
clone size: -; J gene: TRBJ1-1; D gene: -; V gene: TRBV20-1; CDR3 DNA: TGCAGTGCTAGTCTTGAAGCTTTCTTT; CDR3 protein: CSASLEAFF
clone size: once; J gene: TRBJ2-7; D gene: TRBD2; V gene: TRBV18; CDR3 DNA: TGTGCCAGCTCACCAACACTAGCGGGATTAACCTACGAGCAGTACTTC; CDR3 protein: CASSPTLAGLTYEQYF
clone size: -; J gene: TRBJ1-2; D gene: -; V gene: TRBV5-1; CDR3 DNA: TGCGCCAGCAGCTTGGAGCTCGGGGGTGGCTACACCTTC; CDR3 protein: CASSLELGGGYTF
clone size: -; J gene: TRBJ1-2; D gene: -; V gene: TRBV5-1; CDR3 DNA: TGCGCCAGCAGCTTGCGCTGGAACTACGGCTACACCTTC; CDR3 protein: CASSLRWNYGYTF
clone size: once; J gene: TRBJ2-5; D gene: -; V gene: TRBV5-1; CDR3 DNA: TGCGCCAGCAGCTTTAGGACTGCCCAAGAGACCCAGTACTTC; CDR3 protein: CASSFRTAQETQYF
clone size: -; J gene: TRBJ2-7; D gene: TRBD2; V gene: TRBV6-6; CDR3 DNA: TGTGCCAGCACCAACCCGGGAGCGGGAGTTGGCGAGCAGTACTTC; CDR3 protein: CASTNPGAGVGEQYF
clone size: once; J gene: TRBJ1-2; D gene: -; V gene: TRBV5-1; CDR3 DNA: TGCGCCAGCAGCTTGCAGGGGCGGAACTATGGCTACACCTTC; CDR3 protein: CASSLQGRNYGYTF
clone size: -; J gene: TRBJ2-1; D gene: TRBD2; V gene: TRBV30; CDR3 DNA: TGTGCCTTTAGCGGGAGCGGCAATGAGCAGTTCTTC; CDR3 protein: CAFSGSGNEQFF
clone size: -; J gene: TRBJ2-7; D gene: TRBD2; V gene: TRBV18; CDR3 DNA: TGTGCCAGCTCACCAGACAGAAAGAGCGGGATACTCTACGAGCAGTACTTC; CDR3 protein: CASSPDRKSGILYEQYF
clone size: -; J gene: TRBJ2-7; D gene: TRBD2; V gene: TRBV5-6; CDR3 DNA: TGTGCCAGCAGCCCCCCTGCTAGGGCTAGCGGGATAGGTTACGAGCAGTACTTC; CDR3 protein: CASSPPARASGIGYEQYF
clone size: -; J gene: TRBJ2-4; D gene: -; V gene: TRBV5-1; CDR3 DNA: TGCGCCAGCAGTAACCGGGATGGCATTCAGTACTTC; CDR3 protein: CASSNRDGIQYF
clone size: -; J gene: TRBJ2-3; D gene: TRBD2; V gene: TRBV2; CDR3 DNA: TGTGCCAGCAGTGGACGACTAGCGGGGGACACAGATACGCAGTATTTT; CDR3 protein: CASSGRLAGDTDTQYF
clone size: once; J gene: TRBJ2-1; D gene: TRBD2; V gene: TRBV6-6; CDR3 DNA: TGTGCCAGCAGCGATGGACTAGCGGGAAGGAATGAGCAGTTCTTC; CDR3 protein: CASSDGLAGRNEQFF
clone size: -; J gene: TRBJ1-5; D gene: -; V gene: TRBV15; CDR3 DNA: TGTGCCACCAGCAGAGCGGGGGGAAATCAGCCCCAGCATTTT; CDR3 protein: CATSRAGGNQPQHF
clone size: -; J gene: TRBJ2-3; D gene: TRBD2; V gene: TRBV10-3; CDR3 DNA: TGTGCCATCAGTGATGGCGGGGGACCTTCTAGCACAGATACGCAGTATTTT; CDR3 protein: CAISDGGGPSSTDTQYF
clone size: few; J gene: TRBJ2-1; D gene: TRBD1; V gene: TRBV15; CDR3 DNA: TGTGCCACCAGCAGAGGCCCGACAGGGTCCAATGAGCAGTTCTTC; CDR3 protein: CATSRGPTGSNEQFF
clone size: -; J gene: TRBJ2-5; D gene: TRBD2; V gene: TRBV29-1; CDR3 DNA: TGCAGCGTTGCCTTCGGTAGCGGGAGCGGCCGTGGGACCCAGTACTTC; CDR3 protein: CSVAFGSGSGRGTQYF
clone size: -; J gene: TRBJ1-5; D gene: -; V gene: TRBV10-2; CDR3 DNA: TGCGCCAGCAGTGAATCAGGGAGGGACAATCAGCCCCAGCATTTT; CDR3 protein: CASSESGRDNQPQHF
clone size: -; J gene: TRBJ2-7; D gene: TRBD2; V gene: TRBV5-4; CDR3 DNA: TGTGCCAGCAGCTTGGGCGGGAGTGCCTACGAGCAGTACTTC; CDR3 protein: CASSLGGSAYEQYF
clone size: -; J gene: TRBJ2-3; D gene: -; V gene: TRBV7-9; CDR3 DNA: TGTGCCAGCAGAAGGGGCCCCCAGTCGAACGATACGCAGTATTTT; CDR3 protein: CASRRGPQSNDTQYF
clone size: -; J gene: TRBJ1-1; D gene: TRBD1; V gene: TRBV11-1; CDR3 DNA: TGTGCCAGCAGCTTTCGTCCTATTACAGGGGAAACTGAAGCTTTCTTT; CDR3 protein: CASSFRPITGETEAFF
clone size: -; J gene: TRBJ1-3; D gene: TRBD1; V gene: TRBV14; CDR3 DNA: TGTGCCAGCAGCCTGCAGGGACAGGGGCACACCATATATTTT; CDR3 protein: CASSLQGQGHTIYF
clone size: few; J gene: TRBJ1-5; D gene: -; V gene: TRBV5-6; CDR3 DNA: TGTGCCAGCAGCTTTGGAGGACAGCCCCAGCATTTT; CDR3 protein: CASSFGGQPQHF
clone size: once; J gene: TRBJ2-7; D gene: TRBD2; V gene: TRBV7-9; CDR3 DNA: TGTGCCAGCAGCGACGGACTAGTTGTAGGCGAGCAGTACTTC; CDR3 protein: CASSDGLVVGEQYF
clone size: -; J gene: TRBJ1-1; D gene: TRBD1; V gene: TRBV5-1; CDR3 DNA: TGCGCCAGCAGCAGCGGGACAGGGGGTTGGGTAGCTTTCTTT; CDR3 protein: CASSSGTGGWVAFF
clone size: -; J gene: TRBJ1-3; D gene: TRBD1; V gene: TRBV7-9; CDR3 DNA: TGTGCCAGCAGCTTTTACGGACAGGGAGAGACTGGAAACACCATATATTTT; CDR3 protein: CASSFYGQGETGNTIYF
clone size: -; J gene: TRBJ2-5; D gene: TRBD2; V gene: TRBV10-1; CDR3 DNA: TGCGCCAGCAGTGAAAAGCGGGGCTCTGGAGAGACCCAGTACTTC; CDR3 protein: CASSEKRGSGETQYF
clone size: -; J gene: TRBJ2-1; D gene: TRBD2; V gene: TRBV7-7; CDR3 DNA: TGTGCCAGCAGCTTACGACTAGCGGGAGGCAATGAGCAGTTCTTC; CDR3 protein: CASSLRLAGGNEQFF
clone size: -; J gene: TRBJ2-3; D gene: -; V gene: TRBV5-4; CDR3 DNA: TGTGCCAGCAGCTTGGCCGGTACAGATACGCAGTATTTT; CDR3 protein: CASSLAGTDTQYF
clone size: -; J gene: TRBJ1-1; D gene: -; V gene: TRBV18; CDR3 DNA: TGTGCCAGCTCACCTCGAAAGGGAGAGAACACTGAAGCTTTCTTT; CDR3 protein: CASSPRKGENTEAFF
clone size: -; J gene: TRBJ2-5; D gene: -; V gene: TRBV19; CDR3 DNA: TGTGCCAGTAGTGTCCGGGGATGGCCCCCTCAAGAGACCCAGTACTTC; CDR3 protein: CASSVRGWPPQETQYF
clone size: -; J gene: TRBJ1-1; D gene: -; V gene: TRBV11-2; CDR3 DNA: TGTGCCAGCAGCTTAGGAAGGGAGGCAACTTTCTTT; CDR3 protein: CASSLGREATFF